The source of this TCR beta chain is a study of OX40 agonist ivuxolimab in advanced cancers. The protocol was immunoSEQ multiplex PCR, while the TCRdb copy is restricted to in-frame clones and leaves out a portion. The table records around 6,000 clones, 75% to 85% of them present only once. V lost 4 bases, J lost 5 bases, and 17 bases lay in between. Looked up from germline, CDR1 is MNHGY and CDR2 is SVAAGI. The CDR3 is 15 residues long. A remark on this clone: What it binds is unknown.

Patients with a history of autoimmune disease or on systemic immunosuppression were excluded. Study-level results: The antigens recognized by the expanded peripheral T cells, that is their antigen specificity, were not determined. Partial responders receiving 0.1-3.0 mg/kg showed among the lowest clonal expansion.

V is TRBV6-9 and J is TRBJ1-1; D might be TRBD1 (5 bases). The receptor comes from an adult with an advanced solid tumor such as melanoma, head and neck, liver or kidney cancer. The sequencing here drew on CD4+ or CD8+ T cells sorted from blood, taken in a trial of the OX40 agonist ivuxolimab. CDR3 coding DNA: TGTGCCAGCAGTTCCCGGCAGGGCGGGGGTACTGAAGCTTTCTTT. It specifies CASSSRQGGGTEAFF.